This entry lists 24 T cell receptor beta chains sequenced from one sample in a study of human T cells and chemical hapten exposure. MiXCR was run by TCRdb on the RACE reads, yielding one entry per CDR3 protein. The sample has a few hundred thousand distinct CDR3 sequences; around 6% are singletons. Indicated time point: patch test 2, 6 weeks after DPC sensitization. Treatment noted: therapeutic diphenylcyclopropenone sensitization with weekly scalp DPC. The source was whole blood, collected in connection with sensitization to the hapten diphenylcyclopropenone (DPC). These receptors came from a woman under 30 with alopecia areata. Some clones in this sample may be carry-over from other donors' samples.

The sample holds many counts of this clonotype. The CDR3 DNA sequence: TGTGCCAGTAGTAGCTTTGGACAGGTCGCCGGTGTAAACTATGGCTACACCTTC. Protein: CASSSFGQVAGVNYGYTF. The chain has TRBV19 and TRBJ1-2; 7 positions match TRBD1. V lost 4 bases and J lost 2; bases outside the gene matches: 16. The CDR3 is 18 residues long. Germline V lookup: CDR1 LNHDA, CDR2 SQIVND (reference sequence). The full variable domain, in which reference TRBV19 and TRBJ1-2 provide the parts outside the CDR3, is DGGITQSPKYLFRKEGQNVTLSCEQNLNHDAMYWYRQDPGQGLRLIYYSQIVNDFQKGDIAEGYSVSREKKESFPLTVTSAQKNPTAFYLCASSSFGQVAGVNYGYTFGSGTRLTVV.

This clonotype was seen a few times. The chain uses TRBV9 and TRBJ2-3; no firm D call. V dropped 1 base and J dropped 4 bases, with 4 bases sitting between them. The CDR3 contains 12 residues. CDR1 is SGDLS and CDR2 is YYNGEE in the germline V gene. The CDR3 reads CASSVTPDTQYF. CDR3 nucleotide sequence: TGTGCCAGCAGCGTAACTCCAGATACGCAGTATTTT.

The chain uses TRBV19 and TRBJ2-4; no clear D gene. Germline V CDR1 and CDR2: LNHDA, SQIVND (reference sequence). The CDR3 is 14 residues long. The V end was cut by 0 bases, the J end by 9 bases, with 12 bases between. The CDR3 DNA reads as TGTGCCAGTAGTATAGAGGCATCCTTCGGCATTCAGTACTTC. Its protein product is CASSIEASFGIQYF.

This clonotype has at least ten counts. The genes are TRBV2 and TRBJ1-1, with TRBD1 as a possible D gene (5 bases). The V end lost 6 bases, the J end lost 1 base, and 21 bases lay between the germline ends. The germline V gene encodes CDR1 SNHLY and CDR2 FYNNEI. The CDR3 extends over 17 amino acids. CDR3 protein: CASRPIAPGQTNTEAFF. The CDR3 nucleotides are TGTGCCAGCAGACCTATTGCGCCTGGACAAACGAACACTGAAGCTTTCTTT.

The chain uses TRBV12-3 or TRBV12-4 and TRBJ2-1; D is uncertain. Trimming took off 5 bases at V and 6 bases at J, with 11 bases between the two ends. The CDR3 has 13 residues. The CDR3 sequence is CASSPSPGNEQFF. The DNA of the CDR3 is TGTGCCAGCAGTCCCTCTCCTGGCAATGAGCAGTTCTTC.

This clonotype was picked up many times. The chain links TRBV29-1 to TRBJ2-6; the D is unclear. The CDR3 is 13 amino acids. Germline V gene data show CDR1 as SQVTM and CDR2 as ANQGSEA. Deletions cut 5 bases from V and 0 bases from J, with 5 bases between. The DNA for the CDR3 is TGCAGCGTTCAGATCTCTGGGGCCAACGTCCTGACTTTC. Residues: CSVQISGANVLTF.

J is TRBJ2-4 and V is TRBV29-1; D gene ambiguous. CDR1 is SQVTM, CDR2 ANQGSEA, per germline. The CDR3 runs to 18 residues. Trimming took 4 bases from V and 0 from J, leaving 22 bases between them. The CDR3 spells CSVVGPLGSQLAKNIQYF. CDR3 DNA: TGCAGCGTTGTGGGCCCGCTTGGCAGCCAACTAGCCAAAAACATTCAGTACTTC.

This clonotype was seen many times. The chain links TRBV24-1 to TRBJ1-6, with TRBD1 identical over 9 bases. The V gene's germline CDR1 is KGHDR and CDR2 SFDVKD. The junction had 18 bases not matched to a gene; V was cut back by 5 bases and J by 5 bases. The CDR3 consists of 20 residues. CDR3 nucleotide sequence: TGTGCCACCAGTGCCGACGGGGGACAGGGAAGAGGGCTCGATAATTCACCCCTCCACTTT. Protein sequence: CATSADGGQGRGLDNSPLHF.

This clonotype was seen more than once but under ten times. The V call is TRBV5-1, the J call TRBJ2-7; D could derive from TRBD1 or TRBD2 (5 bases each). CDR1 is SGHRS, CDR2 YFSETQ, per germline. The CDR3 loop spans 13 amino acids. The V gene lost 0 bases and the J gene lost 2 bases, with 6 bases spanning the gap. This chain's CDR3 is CASSLGDAYEQYF. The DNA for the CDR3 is TGCGCCAGCAGCTTGGGGGACGCCTACGAGCAGTACTTC.

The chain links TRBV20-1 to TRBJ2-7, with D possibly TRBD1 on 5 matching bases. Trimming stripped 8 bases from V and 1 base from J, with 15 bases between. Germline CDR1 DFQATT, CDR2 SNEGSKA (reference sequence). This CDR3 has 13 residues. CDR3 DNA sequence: TGCAGTATACTGACCAGGGATTCCTACGAGCAGTACTTC. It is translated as CSILTRDSYEQYF.

The CDR3, as DNA: TGTGCCAGCACCTGGGGCGGGGGGACTACAGATACGCAGTATTTT. Its translation: CASTWGGGTTDTQYF. The J gene is TRBJ2-3, the V gene TRBV7-9; 8 bases fit TRBD2. CDR1 is SEHNR, CDR2 FQNEAQ, per germline (reference sequence). This CDR3 spans 15 amino acids. Trimming at V came to 7 bases and at J to 3 bases, leaving 9 bases not matched to a gene.

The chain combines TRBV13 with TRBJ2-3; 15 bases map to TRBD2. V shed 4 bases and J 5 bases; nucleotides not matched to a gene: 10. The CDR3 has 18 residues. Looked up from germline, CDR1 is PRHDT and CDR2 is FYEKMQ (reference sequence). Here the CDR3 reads CASSSGLAGGRLGDTQYF. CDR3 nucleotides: TGTGCCAGCAGCTCGGGACTAGCGGGGGGTCGGTTAGGAGATACGCAGTATTTT.

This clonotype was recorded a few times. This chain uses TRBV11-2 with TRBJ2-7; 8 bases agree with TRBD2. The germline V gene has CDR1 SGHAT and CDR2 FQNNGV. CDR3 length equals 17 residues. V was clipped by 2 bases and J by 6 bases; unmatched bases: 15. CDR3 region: CASSLITGLADLREQYF. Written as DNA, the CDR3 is TGTGCCAGCAGCTTAATAACCGGACTAGCCGACTTACGCGAGCAGTACTTC.

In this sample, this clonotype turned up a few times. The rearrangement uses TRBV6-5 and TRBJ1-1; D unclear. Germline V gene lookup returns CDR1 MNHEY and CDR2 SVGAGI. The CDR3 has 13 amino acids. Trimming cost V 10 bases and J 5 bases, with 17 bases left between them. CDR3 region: CATGRVRGTEAFF. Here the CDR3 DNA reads TGTGCCACCGGGCGGGTAAGAGGAACTGAAGCTTTCTTT.

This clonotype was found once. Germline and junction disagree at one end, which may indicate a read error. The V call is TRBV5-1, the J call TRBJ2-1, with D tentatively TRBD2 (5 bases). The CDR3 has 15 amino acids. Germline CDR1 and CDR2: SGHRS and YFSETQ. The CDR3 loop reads CASSLGGLLGQELFF. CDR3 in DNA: TGCGCCAGCAGCTTGGGAGGGCTGTTGGGCCAGGAGCTGTTCTTC.

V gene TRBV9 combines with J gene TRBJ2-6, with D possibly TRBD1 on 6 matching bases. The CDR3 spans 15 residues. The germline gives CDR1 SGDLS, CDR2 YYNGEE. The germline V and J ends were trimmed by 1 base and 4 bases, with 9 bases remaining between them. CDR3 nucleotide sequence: TGTGCCAGCAGCGTAAACAGGGCGGGGGCCAACGTCCTGACTTTC. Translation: CASSVNRAGANVLTF.

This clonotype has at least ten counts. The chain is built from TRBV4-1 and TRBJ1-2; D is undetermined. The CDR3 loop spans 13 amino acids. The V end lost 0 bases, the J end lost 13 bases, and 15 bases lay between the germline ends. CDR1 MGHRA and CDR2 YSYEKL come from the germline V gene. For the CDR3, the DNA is TGCGCCAGCAGCCAAGATGAATGGCGGGAGATCACCTTC. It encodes CASSQDEWREITF.

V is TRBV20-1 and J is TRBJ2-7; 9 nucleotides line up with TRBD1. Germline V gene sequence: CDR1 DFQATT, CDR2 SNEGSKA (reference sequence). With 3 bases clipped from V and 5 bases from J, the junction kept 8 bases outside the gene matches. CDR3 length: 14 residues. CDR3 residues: CSARTLDRGNEQYF. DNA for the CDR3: TGCAGTGCTAGGACTCTGGACAGGGGAAACGAGCAGTACTTC.

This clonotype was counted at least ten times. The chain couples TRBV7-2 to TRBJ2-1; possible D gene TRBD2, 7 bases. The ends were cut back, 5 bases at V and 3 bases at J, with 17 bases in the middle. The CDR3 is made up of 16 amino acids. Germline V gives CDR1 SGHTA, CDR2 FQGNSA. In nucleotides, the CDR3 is TGTGCCAGCAGCCAAGCCGGGGGGCCCCTCTACAATGAGCAGTTCTTC. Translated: CASSQAGGPLYNEQFF.

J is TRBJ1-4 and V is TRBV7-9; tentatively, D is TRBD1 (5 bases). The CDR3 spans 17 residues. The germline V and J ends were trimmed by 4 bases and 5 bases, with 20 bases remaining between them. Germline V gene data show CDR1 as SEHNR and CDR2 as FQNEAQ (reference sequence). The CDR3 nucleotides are TGTGCCAGCAGCTCATCCCACCGACAGTTGATAAATGAAAAACTGTTTTTT. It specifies CASSSSHRQLINEKLFF.

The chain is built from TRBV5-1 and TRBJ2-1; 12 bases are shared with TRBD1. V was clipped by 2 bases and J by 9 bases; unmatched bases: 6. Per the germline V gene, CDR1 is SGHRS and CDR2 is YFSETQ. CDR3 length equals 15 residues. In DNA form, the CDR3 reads TGCGCCAGCAGCTTTTCCGGGACAGGGGGCATTGAGCAGTTCTTC. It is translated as CASSFSGTGGIEQFF. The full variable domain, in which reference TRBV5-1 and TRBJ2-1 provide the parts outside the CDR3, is KAGVTQTPRYLIKTRGQQVTLSCSPISGHRSVSWYQQTPGQGLQFLFEYFSETQRNKGNFPGRFSGRQFSNSRSEMNVSTLELGDSALYLCASSFSGTGGIEQFFGPGTRLTVL.

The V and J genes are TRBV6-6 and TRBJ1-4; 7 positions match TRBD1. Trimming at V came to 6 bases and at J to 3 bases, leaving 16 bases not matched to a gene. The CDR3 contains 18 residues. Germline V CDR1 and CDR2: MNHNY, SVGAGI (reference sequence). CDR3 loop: CASSPVKGARPANEKLFF. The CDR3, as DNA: TGTGCCAGCAGCCCCGTTAAGGGGGCGCGTCCCGCTAATGAAAAACTGTTTTTT.

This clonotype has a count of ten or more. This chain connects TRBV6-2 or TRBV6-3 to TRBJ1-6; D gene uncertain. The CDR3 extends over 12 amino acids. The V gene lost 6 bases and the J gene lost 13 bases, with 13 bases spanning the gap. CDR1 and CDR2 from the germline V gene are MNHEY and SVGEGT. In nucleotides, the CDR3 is TGTGCCAGCAGGGACGAATTCGGTCCCCTCCACTTT. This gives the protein CASRDEFGPLHF.

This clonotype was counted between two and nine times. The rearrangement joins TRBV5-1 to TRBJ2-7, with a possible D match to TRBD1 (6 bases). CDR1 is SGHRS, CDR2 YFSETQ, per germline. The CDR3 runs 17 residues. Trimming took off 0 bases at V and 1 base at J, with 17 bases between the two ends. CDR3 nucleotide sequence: TGCGCCAGCAGCTTGGCCCTCACAGGGCCAAGTTCCTACGAGCAGTACTTC. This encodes CASSLALTGPSSYEQYF.